These T cell receptor beta chains were read from a single sample in a study of blood T cells in healthy people across ages. TCRdb fed the 5' RACE reads into MiXCR, producing one record per CDR3 protein. The sample gives fewer than 2,000,000 distinct CDR3 sequences, 35% to 50% of which show up once; more than 20% is in the top ten. Sequenced input: blood. The receptors were sampled from a human donor in good health. Both conserved end residues are part of each CDR3. D genes are given only for firm matches. A clone size is listed for some rows: how often the clone was seen (once, few, many), or a class if it is expanded.

TRBV7-2	-	-	TRBJ2-7	CASSRGSDSSYEQYF	TGTGCCAGCAGCAGAGGGTCCGATAGCTCCTACGAGCAGTACTTC
TRBV7-3	-	few	TRBJ2-7	CASSLTQGYEQYF	TGTGCCAGCAGCTTAACACAGGGCTACGAGCAGTACTTC
TRBV20-1	TRBD2	few	TRBJ2-4	CSARDPGTSRDIQYF	TGCAGTGCTAGAGATCCCGGGACTAGCAGGGACATTCAGTACTTC
TRBV7-2	-	few	TRBJ1-1	CASSLGQDKAFF	TGTGCCAGCAGCTTAGGACAGGATAAAGCTTTCTTT
TRBV5-1	-	-	TRBJ2-7	CASSLGTAYSCEQYF	TGCGCCAGCAGCTTGGGGACGGCATACTCCTGCGAGCAGTACTTC
TRBV7-2	TRBD1	-	TRBJ2-7	CASSFPETGFYEQYF	TGTGCCAGCAGCTTCCCCGAGACAGGGTTCTACGAGCAGTACTTC
TRBV6-1	TRBD1	few	TRBJ1-2	CASSEEGQVYGYTF	TGTGCCAGCAGTGAAGAAGGACAGGTCTATGGCTACACCTTC
TRBV10-3	TRBD1	-	TRBJ1-1	CAINKQGANTEAFF	TGTGCCATCAATAAACAGGGGGCAAACACTGAAGCTTTCTTT
TRBV29-1	-	-	TRBJ1-1	CSVRSGQLNTGAFF	TGCAGCGTCCGATCTGGACAGCTGAACACTGGAGCTTTCTTT
TRBV4-3	TRBD2	-	TRBJ2-1	CASSQARDYPYEQFF	TGCGCCAGCAGCCAAGCTAGGGACTACCCCTACGAGCAGTTCTTC
TRBV20-1	-	-	TRBJ1-2	CSAAGLLPYGYTF	TGCAGTGCGGCGGGCCTCCTGCCCTATGGCTACACCTTC
TRBV12-3/TRBV12-4	-	-	TRBJ1-2	CASSLLYWGITQLYGYTF	TGTGCCAGCAGTTTACTTTATTGGGGGATAACTCAATTATATGGCTACACCTTC
TRBV7-2	-	-	TRBJ1-2	CVSSLTGGYTF	TGTGTCAGCAGCCTTACGGGAGGCTACACCTTC
TRBV20-1	TRBD1	few	TRBJ2-7	CSATPRGPSYEQYF	TGCAGTGCTACCCCCAGGGGGCCCTCCTACGAGCAGTACTTC
TRBV6-4	TRBD2	-	TRBJ2-1	CASSDRVEVERSGGARDNEQFF	TGTGCCAGCAGTGACCGGGTTGAGGTGGAGCGTAGCGGGGGGGCTCGGGACAATGAGCAGTTCTTC
TRBV24-1	-	-	TRBJ1-2	CATSETGGGYTF	TGTGCCACCAGTGAGACAGGTGGAGGCTACACCTTC
TRBV4-3	TRBD2	few	TRBJ2-1	CASSQDPGGPGGNEQFF	TGCGCCAGCAGCCAAGATCCGGGGGGGCCCGGGGGGAATGAGCAGTTCTTC
TRBV5-5	-	-	TRBJ2-6	CASSPHVGPGANVLTF	TGTGCCAGCAGCCCCCATGTGGGGCCCGGGGCCAACGTCCTGACTTTC
TRBV4-3	TRBD2	once	TRBJ2-5	CASSHGLAGGYQETQYF	TGCGCCAGCAGCCACGGACTAGCGGGGGGATACCAAGAGACCCAGTACTTC
TRBV11-1	-	-	TRBJ2-1	CASSLVAIPNEQFF	TGTGCCAGCAGCTTAGTGGCGATCCCCAATGAGCAGTTCTTC
TRBV28	TRBD2	-	TRBJ2-7	CASRLKWGGDEQYF	TGTGCCAGCAGGCTCAAGTGGGGGGGGGACGAGCAGTACTTC
TRBV7-2	TRBD2	-	TRBJ2-3	CAGSLAGTSGGVDTQYF	TGTGCCGGCAGCTTAGCAGGGACTAGCGGGGGGGTTGATACGCAGTATTTT
TRBV20-1	-	few	TRBJ1-6	CSATGTVNSPLHF	TGCAGTGCAACCGGGACGGTGAATTCACCCCTCCACTTT
TRBV6-2/TRBV6-3	-	-	TRBJ2-7	CASRRQAGRQYF	TGTGCCAGCAGGAGACAGGCAGGACGGCAGTACTTC
TRBV4-2	TRBD1	-	TRBJ2-1	CASSQRGQNSYNEQFF	TGTGCCAGCAGCCAAAGGGGACAGAATTCCTACAATGAGCAGTTCTTC
TRBV6-5	-	few	TRBJ2-7	CASRAQGFVGDEQYF	TGTGCCAGCAGAGCTCAGGGGTTCGTGGGGGACGAGCAGTACTTC
TRBV2	-	-	TRBJ2-5	CASSGDETGETQYF	TGTGCCAGCAGTGGAGACGAAACTGGGGAGACCCAGTACTTC
TRBV20-1	TRBD1	many	TRBJ2-7	CSARGQGSYEQYF	TGCAGTGCTAGGGGACAGGGTTCCTACGAGCAGTACTTC
TRBV29-1	-	-	TRBJ2-7	CSVPSTSPYRNEQYF	TGCAGCGTACCCTCGACTAGTCCTTACCGCAATGAGCAGTACTTC
TRBV4-1	TRBD1	few	TRBJ1-2	CASSHRADRAVYGYTF	TGCGCCAGCAGCCATAGAGCAGACAGGGCCGTCTATGGCTACACCTTC
TRBV7-2	-	-	TRBJ2-1	CASSLASQASSYNEQFF	TGTGCCAGCAGCTTAGCCAGTCAGGCAAGCTCCTACAATGAGCAGTTCTTC
TRBV9	-	few	TRBJ1-2	CASSAGPYGYTF	TGTGCCAGCAGCGCGGGGCCCTATGGCTACACCTTC
TRBV15	-	few	TRBJ2-1	CATSRQGNNEQFF	TGTGCCACCAGCAGGCAGGGTAACAATGAGCAGTTCTTC
TRBV27	-	many	TRBJ2-1	CASSYSEQFF	TGTGCCAGCAGTTATAGTGAGCAGTTCTTC
TRBV28	TRBD1	-	TRBJ1-2	CASSFNDRGIYTF	TGTGCCAGCAGTTTCAACGACAGGGGCATCTACACCTTC
TRBV10-3	-	few	TRBJ2-7	CAITEDGIYEQYF	TGTGCCATCACCGAGGACGGGATCTACGAGCAGTACTTC
TRBV7-9	TRBD2	-	TRBJ2-1	CASSSTSGGEQFF	TGTGCCAGCAGCTCCACTAGCGGGGGAGAGCAGTTCTTC
TRBV29-1	-	few	TRBJ1-5	CSVLYSPNQPQHF	TGCAGCGTTCTCTACAGTCCTAATCAGCCCCAGCATTTT
TRBV7-9	-	few	TRBJ2-6	CASSLAQGTGANVLTF	TGTGCCAGCAGCTTAGCACAGGGAACTGGGGCCAACGTCCTGACTTTC
TRBV20-1	TRBD2	once	TRBJ2-1	CSARPYGLAMTSYNEQFF	TGCAGTGCTAGACCCTATGGACTAGCGATGACCTCCTACAATGAGCAGTTCTTC
TRBV7-9	TRBD1	once	TRBJ2-4	CASSFYARGQEMQYF	TGTGCCAGCAGCTTTTACGCCAGGGGGCAGGAAATGCAGTACTTC
TRBV14	TRBD2	-	TRBJ2-3	CASSQGTSRTDTQYF	TGTGCCAGCAGCCAGGGGACTAGTCGAACAGATACGCAGTATTTT
TRBV28	-	few	TRBJ2-5	CASSIGPGYQETQYF	TGTGCCAGCAGTATTGGACCGGGATACCAAGAGACCCAGTACTTC
TRBV7-2	TRBD1	many	TRBJ2-7	CASSLDRGFYEQYF	TGCGCCAGCAGCCTGGACAGGGGATTTTACGAGCAGTACTTC
TRBV20-1	-	few	TRBJ2-5	CSARGEAGETQYF	TGCAGTGCTAGGGGCGAGGCTGGGGAGACCCAGTACTTC
TRBV7-9	TRBD2	-	TRBJ2-3	CGSSLEPGLAGDTDTQYF	TGTGGCAGCAGCTTAGAACCGGGACTAGCGGGGGACACAGATACGCAGTATTTT
TRBV3-1	TRBD2	few	TRBJ2-6	CASSPGASGISSGANVPTF	TGTGCCAGCAGCCCTGGGGCGAGCGGGATCTCCTCTGGGGCCAACGTCCCGACTTTC
TRBV5-5	TRBD1	-	TRBJ2-7	CASSLTGGVRNEQYF	TGTGCCAGCAGCTTGACAGGGGGCGTTAGAAACGAGCAGTACTTC
TRBV4-3	TRBD2	-	TRBJ2-1	CASSQELAGVLSFNEQFF	TGCGCCAGCAGCCAAGAACTAGCGGGGGTCCTATCATTCAATGAGCAGTTCTTC
TRBV6-6	TRBD1	few	TRBJ1-6	CASSYSDRGLNSPLHF	TGTGCCAGCAGTTACTCCGACAGGGGTTTGAATTCACCCCTCCACTTT
TRBV10-3	TRBD1	-	TRBJ1-1	CAIRLPGTVGTEAFF	TGTGCCATCAGACTCCCCGGGACAGTGGGCACTGAAGCTTTCTTT
TRBV6-5	-	-	TRBJ1-1	CASSYWQAMNTEAFF	TGTGCCAGCAGTTATTGGCAGGCTATGAACACTGAAGCTTTCTTT
TRBV6-1	TRBD2	-	TRBJ2-3	CASIQNGELAGGIYTQYF	TGTGCCAGCATTCAAAATGGGGAACTAGCGGGGGGGATCTATACGCAGTATTTT